Below are 13 T cell receptor beta chains sequenced from a single sample in a study of blood T cell repertoires in COVID-19 (dated by TCRdb to 2020 to 2021). The library was generated by the immunoSEQ multiplex PCR assay. Held by TCRdb, this immuneACCESS table contains in-frame sequences only and omits some clones. Under half of the omission traces to an unresolved V gene where checked; the cause of the rest is unknown. The sample has under 85,000 clones on record, 80% to 90% of them singletons. The ten largest account for about 15% of the sample. The sample consisted of peripheral blood. The source of these receptors is a man aged 70-80 years with active or convalescent COVID-19.

The gene calls are TRBV25-1 and TRBJ2-7, with D perhaps TRBD1 (5 bases). Germline loops: CDR1 MGHDK, CDR2 SYGVNS. V shed 8 bases and J shed 4 bases, with 9 bases lying between them. This CDR3 comprises 11 residues. This chain's CDR3 is CASGQGYEQYF. CDR3 nucleotide sequence: TGTGCCAGCGGTCAGGGTTACGAGCAGTACTTC.

This sequence joins TRBV5-1 and TRBJ1-1; D might be TRBD1 (6 bases). Trimming pared 4 bases from V and 6 bases from J, leaving 13 bases between. CDR1 is SGHRS, CDR2 YFSETQ, per germline. The CDR3 is 13 residues long. As DNA, the CDR3 is TGCGCCAGCAGCATTCGAGGGGGGGCTGAAGCTTTCTTT. It specifies CASSIRGGAEAFF.

The chain links TRBV30 to TRBJ2-1; the match to TRBD2 covers 12 bases. V lost 0 bases and J lost 7; bases outside the gene matches: 4. This CDR3 has 15 residues. CDR1 and CDR2 (germline): GTSNPN, SVGIG (reference sequence). The CDR3 sequence is CAWSVLAGGMNEQFF. CDR3 nucleotide sequence: TGTGCCTGGAGTGTACTAGCGGGGGGTATGAATGAGCAGTTCTTC.

The chain uses TRBV11-2 and TRBJ2-5; a weak D match, TRBD1 (6 bases). Trimming left V 2 bases short and J 1 base short, with 11 bases between. Germline V lookup: CDR1 SGHAT, CDR2 FQNNGV. The CDR3 extends over 15 amino acids. CDR3 sequence (DNA): TGTGCCAGCAGCTTATCACAGGGAGCCCAAGAGACCCAGTACTTC. Its protein is CASSLSQGAQETQYF.

This clone turned up a few times. The CDR3 sequence is CASSLSIAGRGGSPLHF. The CDR3 DNA is TGTGCCAGCAGTTTATCGATCGCAGGGCGGGGTGGTTCACCCCTCCACTTT. The genes are TRBV27 and TRBJ1-6, with a tentative D call TRBD1 (5 bases). This CDR3 is built from 17 residues. Germline values: CDR1 MNHEY, CDR2 SMNVEV (reference sequence). Deletions cut 0 bases from V and 9 bases from J, with 18 bases between.

The chain joins TRBV7-9 to TRBJ2-7; TRBD1 is a possible D gene (5 bases). Looked up from germline, CDR1 is SEHNR and CDR2 is FQNEAQ (reference sequence). The CDR3 consists of 12 residues. V shed 1 base and J shed 8 bases, with 9 bases lying between them. CDR3 region: CASSLGQTKQYF. Here the CDR3 DNA reads TGTGCCAGCAGCTTAGGACAGACGAAGCAGTACTTC.

This clone was seen a few times. The chain couples TRBV28 to TRBJ1-1; TRBD1 is a possible D gene (6 bases). The V gene lost 5 bases and the J gene lost 1 base, with 14 bases spanning the gap. Per the germline V gene, CDR1 is MDHEN and CDR2 is SYDVKM. The CDR3 extends over 15 amino acids. CDR3 sequence reads: CASSPSGHSNTEAFF. CDR3 nucleotides: TGTGCCAGCAGTCCTTCGGGACACTCGAACACTGAAGCTTTCTTT.

V usage is TRBV25-1 and J usage is TRBJ1-1; tentative D call: TRBD1 (6 bases). V dropped 2 bases and J dropped 0 bases, with 13 bases sitting between them. Germline assignment: CDR1 MGHDK and CDR2 SYGVNS. The CDR3 is 16 amino acids. CDR3: CASSEAGTPMNTEAFF. The CDR3 nucleotides are TGTGCCAGCAGTGAAGCCGGGACACCCATGAACACTGAAGCTTTCTTT.

The chain is built from TRBV19 and TRBJ1-4; D is perhaps TRBD1 (5 bases). The germline V and J ends were trimmed by 9 bases and 4 bases, with 18 bases remaining between them. The CDR3 runs 15 residues. Per the germline V gene, CDR1 is LNHDA and CDR2 is SQIVND (reference sequence). The CDR3 sequence: CASREGQGLNEKLFF. Here the CDR3 DNA reads TGTGCCAGCAGGGAGGGGCAAGGCCTTAATGAAAAACTGTTTTTT.

The V gene is TRBV5-1, the J gene TRBJ2-7, with 9 bases aligning to TRBD1. Per the germline V gene, CDR1 is SGHRS and CDR2 is YFSETQ. The CDR3 consists of 16 residues. The J segment lost 5 bases and the V segment lost 3 bases, leaving 12 bases of the junction unmatched. The CDR3 loop reads CASSSTAGTGPHEQYF. In DNA, the CDR3 is TGCGCCAGCAGCTCAACAGCCGGGACAGGGCCCCACGAGCAGTACTTC.

J is TRBJ2-2 and V is TRBV7-2; TRBD2 might be the D (6 bases). The V gene's germline CDR1 is SGHTA and CDR2 FQGNSA. This CDR3 has 16 residues. V was trimmed by 4 bases and J by 0 bases, leaving 12 bases between them. CDR3 sequence (DNA): TGTGCCAGCAGCTCCTTTAGCGGAGCGAACACCGGGGAGCTGTTTTTT. Amino acids: CASSSFSGANTGELFF.

The chain recombines TRBV7-2 with TRBJ1-1; possibly TRBD1 for D (6 bases). The CDR3 is 14 residues long. Germline lookup yields CDR1 SGHTA and CDR2 FQGNSA. Trimming removed 6 bases from V and 4 bases from J, with 15 bases in between. CDR3 protein: CASSPTGGITEAFF. For the CDR3, the DNA is TGTGCCAGCAGTCCTACGGGGGGCATCACTGAAGCTTTCTTT.

V usage is TRBV7-2 and J usage is TRBJ1-2; D perhaps matches TRBD1 (6 bases). The ends were cut back, 5 bases at V and 5 bases at J, with 18 bases in the middle. Germline V gene data show CDR1 as SGHTA and CDR2 as FQGNSA. The CDR3 is 15 residues long. The CDR3 nucleotides read TGTGCCAGCAGCCTAAGACAGGCGTACCTTTATGGCTACACCTTC. This gives the protein CASSLRQAYLYGYTF.